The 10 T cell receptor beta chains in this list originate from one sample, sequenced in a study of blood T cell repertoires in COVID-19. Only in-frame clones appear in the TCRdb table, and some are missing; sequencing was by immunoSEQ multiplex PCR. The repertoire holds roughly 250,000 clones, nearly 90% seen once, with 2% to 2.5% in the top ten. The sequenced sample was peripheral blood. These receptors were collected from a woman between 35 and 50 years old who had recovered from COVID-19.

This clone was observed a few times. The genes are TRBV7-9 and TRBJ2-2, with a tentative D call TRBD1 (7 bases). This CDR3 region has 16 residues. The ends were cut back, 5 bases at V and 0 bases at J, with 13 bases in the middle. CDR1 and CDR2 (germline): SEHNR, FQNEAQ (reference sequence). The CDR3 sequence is CASSPGGPANTGELFF. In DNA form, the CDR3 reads TGTGCCAGCAGCCCAGGGGGGCCGGCGAACACCGGGGAGCTGTTTTTT.

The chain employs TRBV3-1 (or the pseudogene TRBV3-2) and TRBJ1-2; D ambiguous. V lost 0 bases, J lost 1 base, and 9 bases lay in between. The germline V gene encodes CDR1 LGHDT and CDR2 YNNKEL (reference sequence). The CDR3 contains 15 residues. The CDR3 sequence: CASSQDLGSNYGYTF. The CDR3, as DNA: TGTGCCAGCAGCCAAGATCTTGGCAGTAACTATGGCTACACCTTC.

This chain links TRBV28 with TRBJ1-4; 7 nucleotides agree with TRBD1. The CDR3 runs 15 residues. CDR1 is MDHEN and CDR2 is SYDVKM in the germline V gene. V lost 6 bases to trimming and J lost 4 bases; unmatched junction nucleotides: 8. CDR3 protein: CASRGPGQLNEKLFF. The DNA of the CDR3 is TGTGCCAGCAGAGGTCCGGGACAGCTTAATGAAAAACTGTTTTTT. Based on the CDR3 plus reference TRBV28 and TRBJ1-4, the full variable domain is DVKVTQSSRYLVKRTGEKVFLECVQDMDHENMFWYRQDPGLGLRLIYFSYDVKMKEKGDIPEGYSVSREKKERFSLILESASTNQTSMYLCASRGPGQLNEKLFFGSGTQLSVL.

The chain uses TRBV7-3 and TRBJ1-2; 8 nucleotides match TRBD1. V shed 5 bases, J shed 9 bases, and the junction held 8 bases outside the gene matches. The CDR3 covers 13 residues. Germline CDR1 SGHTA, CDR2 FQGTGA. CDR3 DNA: TGTGCCAGCAGCCGGACAGGGTTCGACCGCTACACCTTC. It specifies CASSRTGFDRYTF.

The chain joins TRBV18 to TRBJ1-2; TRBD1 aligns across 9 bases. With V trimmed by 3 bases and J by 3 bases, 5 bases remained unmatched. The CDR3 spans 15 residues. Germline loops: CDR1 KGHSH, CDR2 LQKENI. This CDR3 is CASSPRDRADYGYTF. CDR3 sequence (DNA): TGTGCCAGCTCACCGAGGGACAGGGCGGACTATGGCTACACCTTC.

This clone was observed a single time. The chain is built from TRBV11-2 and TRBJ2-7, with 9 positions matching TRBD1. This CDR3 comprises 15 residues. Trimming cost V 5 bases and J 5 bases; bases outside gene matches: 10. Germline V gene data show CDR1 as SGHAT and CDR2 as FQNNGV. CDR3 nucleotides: TGTGCCAGCAGCCACTATCCGGGACAGGGCAACGAGCAGTACTTC. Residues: CASSHYPGQGNEQYF.

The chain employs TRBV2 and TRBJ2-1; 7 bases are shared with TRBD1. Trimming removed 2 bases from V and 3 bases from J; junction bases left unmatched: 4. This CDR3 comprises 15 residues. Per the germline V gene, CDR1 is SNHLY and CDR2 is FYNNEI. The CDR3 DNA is TGTGCCAGCAGTGAACAACAGGGGCGCTACAATGAGCAGTTCTTC. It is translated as CASSEQQGRYNEQFF.

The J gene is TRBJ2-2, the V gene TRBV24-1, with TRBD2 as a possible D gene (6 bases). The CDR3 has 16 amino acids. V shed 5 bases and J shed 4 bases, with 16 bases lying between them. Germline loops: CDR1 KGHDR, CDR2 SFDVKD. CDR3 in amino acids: CATSGDRLVGTGELFF. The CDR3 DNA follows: TGTGCCACCAGTGGCGACCGACTAGTGGGCACCGGGGAGCTGTTTTTT.

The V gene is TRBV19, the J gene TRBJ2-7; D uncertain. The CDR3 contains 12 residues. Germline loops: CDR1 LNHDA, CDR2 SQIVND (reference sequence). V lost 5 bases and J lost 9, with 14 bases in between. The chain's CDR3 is CASSAAPIAQYF. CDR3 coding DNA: TGTGCCAGTAGTGCCGCTCCTATAGCGCAGTACTTC.

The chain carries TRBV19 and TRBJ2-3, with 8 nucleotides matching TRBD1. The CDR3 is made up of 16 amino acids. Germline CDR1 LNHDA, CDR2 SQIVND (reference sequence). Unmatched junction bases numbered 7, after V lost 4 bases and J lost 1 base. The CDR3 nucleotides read TGTGCCAGTAGTACACGACAGGGGATACGCACAGATACGCAGTATTTT. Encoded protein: CASSTRQGIRTDTQYF.